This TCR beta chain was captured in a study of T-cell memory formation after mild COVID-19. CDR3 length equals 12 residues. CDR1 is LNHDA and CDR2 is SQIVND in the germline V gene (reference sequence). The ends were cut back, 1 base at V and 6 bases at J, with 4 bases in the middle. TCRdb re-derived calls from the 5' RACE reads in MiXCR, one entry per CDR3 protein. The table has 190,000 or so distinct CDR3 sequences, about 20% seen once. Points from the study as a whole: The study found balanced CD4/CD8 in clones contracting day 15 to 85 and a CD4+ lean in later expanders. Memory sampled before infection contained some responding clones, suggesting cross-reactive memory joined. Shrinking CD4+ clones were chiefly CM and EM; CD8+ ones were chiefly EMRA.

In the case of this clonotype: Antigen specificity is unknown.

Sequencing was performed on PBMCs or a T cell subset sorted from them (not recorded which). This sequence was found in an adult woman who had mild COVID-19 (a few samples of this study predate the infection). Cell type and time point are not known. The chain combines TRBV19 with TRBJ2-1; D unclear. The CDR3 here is CASSIGANEQFF. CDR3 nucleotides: TGTGCCAGTAGTATAGGGGCCAATGAGCAGTTCTTC. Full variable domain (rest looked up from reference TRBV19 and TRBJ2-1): DGGITQSPKYLFRKEGQNVTLSCEQNLNHDAMYWYRQDPGQGLRLIYYSQIVNDFQKGDIAEGYSVSREKKESFPLTVTSAQKNPTAFYLCASSIGANEQFFGPGTRLTVL.